Below are 28 T cell receptor beta chains sequenced from a single sample in a study of cytomegalovirus exposure and HLA in healthy donors. The PCR contained 60 Vbeta and 13 Jbeta primers. TCRdb's table, derived via immunoSEQ multiplex PCR, lists solely in-frame clones and lacks some. The profile covers around 120,000 clones, with roughly 80% appearing a single time and 7.5% to 9% taken by the ten largest. Sequenced: PBMCs. These receptor sequences come from a female donor in good health and CMV-seropositive.

The J gene is TRBJ1-4, the V gene TRBV19, with D hard to call. This CDR3 is 13 amino acids long. The germline V gene encodes CDR1 LNHDA and CDR2 SQIVND (reference sequence). V lost 7 bases and J lost 0, with 6 bases in between. This CDR3 reads CASTPATNEKLFF. The CDR3, as DNA: TGTGCCAGTACACCGGCAACTAATGAAAAACTGTTTTTT.

The chain couples TRBV2 to TRBJ2-2, with D hard to call. The length of the CDR3 is 13 residues. CDR1 is SNHLY, CDR2 FYNNEI, per germline. V lost 4 bases to trimming and J lost 4 bases, with 7 bases between them. The CDR3 DNA follows: TGTGCCAGCAGTGTCGCGGTCACCGGGGAGCTGTTTTTT. This gives the protein CASSVAVTGELFF.

Written as DNA, the CDR3 is TGCGCCAGCAGCCCAAGCGGACAGGGTGATTATGGCTACACCTTC. It is translated as CASSPSGQGDYGYTF. The chain joins TRBV5-1 to TRBJ1-2; 8 bases map to TRBD1. There are 15 residues in the CDR3. V trimming: 4 bases; J trimming: 5 bases; junction bases outside the gene matches: 10. Germline V lookup: CDR1 SGHRS, CDR2 YFSETQ.

Only a few counts were recorded for this clone. The chain has TRBV5-1 and TRBJ1-1; 7 bases fit TRBD1. The V segment lost 0 bases and the J segment 1 base; nucleotides outside the gene matches: 3. This CDR3 has 15 amino acids. Looked up from germline, CDR1 is SGHRS and CDR2 is YFSETQ. In nucleotides, the CDR3 is TGCGCCAGCAGCTTGGGGGCAGGGGGGAACACTGAAGCTTTCTTT. It translates to CASSLGAGGNTEAFF.

This chain uses TRBV2 with TRBJ1-1; a weak D match, TRBD1 (6 bases). The CDR3 length is 14 residues. The V gene's germline CDR1 is SNHLY and CDR2 FYNNEI. V was cut by 4 bases and J by 0 bases, with 9 bases left in between. CDR3 DNA: TGTGCCAGCAGTGTTACAGGGATGAACACTGAAGCTTTCTTT. Its protein product is CASSVTGMNTEAFF.

The genes are TRBV6-6 and TRBJ2-5; D call uncertain. The DNA end favors TRBJ2-7, so the J call may be wrong. The CDR3 runs to 12 residues. CDR1 is MNHNY and CDR2 is SVGAGI in the germline V gene (reference sequence). As DNA, the CDR3 is TGTGCCAGCAGTCCCCGCACTTACGAGCAGTACTTC. Translated, it gives CASSPRTYEQYF.

The CDR3 region has the DNA TGTGCCAGTAGCCCCGGGACAGGGTCCGAGCAGTACTTC. It specifies CASSPGTGSEQYF. V usage is TRBV19 and J usage is TRBJ2-7; 9 positions agree with TRBD1. This CDR3 has 13 residues. The V gene's germline CDR1 is LNHDA and CDR2 SQIVND (reference sequence). V lost 6 bases to trimming and J lost 6 bases; unmatched junction nucleotides: 6.

The CDR3 region is CASSLAGGGADEQYF. The CDR3 DNA reads TGTGCCAGCAGCTTAGCTGGCGGGGGGGCCGACGAGCAGTACTTC. The chain couples TRBV7-9 to TRBJ2-7, with 9 bases fitting TRBD2. V was pared by 0 bases and J by 5 bases, with 5 bases of the junction left unmatched. Per the germline V gene, CDR1 is SEHNR and CDR2 is FQNEAQ (reference sequence). The CDR3 loop spans 15 amino acids.

V is TRBV9 and J is TRBJ1-1, with 9 bases that match TRBD1. V lost 0 bases to trimming and J lost 10 bases; unmatched junction nucleotides: 7. This CDR3 comprises 14 residues. From germline, CDR1 is SGDLS and CDR2 YYNGEE. CDR3 in amino acids: CASSVAPGQGVAFF. In DNA form, the CDR3 reads TGTGCCAGCAGCGTAGCTCCGGGACAGGGAGTAGCTTTCTTT.

The chain joins TRBV25-1 to TRBJ1-2; perhaps TRBD1 as D (6 bases). This CDR3 contains 15 residues. The V end was cut by 3 bases, the J end by 4 bases, with 15 bases between. CDR1 and CDR2 from the germline V gene are MGHDK and SYGVNS. The CDR3 DNA reads as TGTGCCAGCAGTGAGCCGACAGGCCGGGGCTATGGCTACACCTTC. Translated: CASSEPTGRGYGYTF.

J is TRBJ1-5 and V is TRBV19; 9 nucleotides agree with TRBD1. J gave up 8 bases and V 6 bases, and 8 bases lay outside the gene matches. The CDR3 spans 14 residues. CDR1 is LNHDA, CDR2 SQIVND, per germline (reference sequence). CDR3 protein: CASSLGDRDEPQHF. Here the CDR3 DNA reads TGTGCCAGTAGCCTTGGGGACAGGGATGAGCCCCAGCATTTT.

This clone occurred once. The J gene is TRBJ2-5, the V gene TRBV9, with 10 bases aligning to TRBD2. The CDR3 runs to 17 residues. Trimming took 0 bases from V and 4 from J; bases not matched to a gene: 9. CDR1 and CDR2 from the germline V gene are SGDLS and YYNGEE. The CDR3 DNA reads as TGTGCCAGCAGCGTAGCGAGCGGGGGGGCGTACGGAGAGACCCAGTACTTC. As protein: CASSVASGGAYGETQYF.

This clone was seen just once. The chain is built from TRBV7-3 and TRBJ2-2; 11 nucleotides line up with TRBD1. The germline gives CDR1 SGHTA, CDR2 FQGTGA. V lost 5 bases, J lost 5 bases, and 10 bases stayed unmatched. This CDR3 spans 17 amino acids. This CDR3 is CASSETGQGASTGELFF. DNA for the CDR3: TGTGCCAGCAGCGAGACCGGACAGGGGGCAAGTACCGGGGAGCTGTTTTTT.

The V gene is TRBV7-9, the J gene TRBJ1-3; D call uncertain. The V and J ends lost 3 bases and 4 bases respectively, with 10 bases between them. CDR3 length: 14 residues. The germline V gene encodes CDR1 SEHNR and CDR2 FQNEAQ (reference sequence). The CDR3 reads CASSFEVSGNTIYF. The DNA for the CDR3 is TGTGCCAGCAGCTTCGAGGTATCGGGAAACACCATATATTTT.

The chain is built from TRBV10-1 and TRBJ2-1, with TRBD1 matching 7 bases. This CDR3 has 13 residues. Germline V CDR1 and CDR2: WNHNN, SYGVQD (reference sequence). Trimming cost V 6 bases and J 7 bases; bases outside gene matches: 6. This CDR3 reads CASSLGQANEQFF. The CDR3 bases are TGCGCCAGCAGCTTAGGACAGGCTAATGAGCAGTTCTTC.

The chain recombines TRBV28 with TRBJ1-1; TRBD1 is a possible D gene (5 bases). CDR3 length: 12 amino acids. Germline lookup yields CDR1 MDHEN and CDR2 SYDVKM. V lost 10 bases and J lost 8, with 17 bases in between. CDR3 protein: CATQQAPLEAFF. The CDR3 nucleotides are TGTGCCACCCAACAGGCTCCCCTAGAAGCTTTCTTT.

The V and J genes are TRBV5-1 and TRBJ1-1, with unresolved D. Germline V gene sequence: CDR1 SGHRS, CDR2 YFSETQ. The CDR3 is 13 residues long. Trimming took off 2 bases at V and 1 base at J, with 6 bases between the two ends. The DNA of the CDR3 is TGCGCCAGCAGCTTCGGGGAGAACACTGAAGCTTTCTTT. This translates into CASSFGENTEAFF.

V gene TRBV30 combines with J gene TRBJ1-4; possible D gene TRBD1, 6 bases. Germline-derived CDR1 and CDR2 are GTSNPN and SVGIG (reference sequence). This CDR3 has 14 residues. Trimming removed 5 bases from V and 7 bases from J, with 17 bases in between. As DNA, the CDR3 is TGTGCCTGGGGTGGGGGCGACCGTGGTGAAAAACTGTTTTTT. As protein: CAWGGGDRGEKLFF.

Regarding this clone: Germline and junction disagree at one end, which may indicate a read error. V is TRBV7-9 and J is TRBJ2-7; weak D call: TRBD1 (5 bases). The length of the CDR3 is 12 residues. CDR1 is SEHNR, CDR2 FQNEAQ, per germline (reference sequence). The CDR3 DNA sequence: TGTTCCAGCAGAGACAGCTCCTACGAGCAGTACTTC. It yields the protein CSSRDSSYEQYF.

The J gene is TRBJ1-1, the V gene TRBV27; 7 nucleotides agree with TRBD1. The CDR3 totals 14 residues. With 4 bases clipped from V and 0 bases from J, the junction kept 2 bases outside the gene matches. The germline V gene has CDR1 MNHEY and CDR2 SMNVEV (reference sequence). CDR3 protein: CASSSGQLNTEAFF. The CDR3 DNA reads as TGTGCCAGCAGTTCGGGACAGTTGAACACTGAAGCTTTCTTT.

The chain has TRBV30 and TRBJ1-5; 7 nucleotides align to TRBD1. The CDR3 has 13 residues. Trimming at V came to 3 bases and at J to 7 bases, leaving 6 bases not matched to a gene. Germline V lookup: CDR1 GTSNPN, CDR2 SVGIG (reference sequence). The CDR3 DNA reads as TGTGCCTGGAGCCCGACAGGGAGGCAGCCCCAGCATTTT. Translated, it gives CAWSPTGRQPQHF. Using reference TRBV30 and TRBJ1-5 for the parts outside the CDR3, the full variable domain is SQTIHQWPATLVQPVGSPLSLECTVEGTSNPNLYWYRQAAGRGLQLLFYSVGIGQISSEVPQNLSASRPQDRQFILSSKKLLLSDSGFYLCAWSPTGRQPQHFGDGTRLSIL.

This chain uses TRBV7-6 with TRBJ2-1; 13 positions match TRBD2. V was pared by 5 bases and J by 2 bases, with 12 bases of the junction left unmatched. Germline CDR1 and CDR2: SGHVS and FNYEAQ. There are 19 residues in the CDR3. This CDR3 reads CASSALLAGGPSAYNEQFF. In DNA, the CDR3 is TGTGCCAGCAGCGCACTACTAGCGGGGGGGCCCAGTGCCTACAATGAGCAGTTCTTC.

This chain uses TRBV6-1 with TRBJ2-2, with 8 bases lining up with TRBD1. This CDR3 region has 13 residues. Germline V gene sequence: CDR1 MNHNS, CDR2 SASEGT. V lost 8 bases and J lost 3; bases outside the gene matches: 2. The CDR3 DNA reads TGTGCCAGCCAGACAGGGGACACCGGGGAGCTGTTTTTT. Protein: CASQTGDTGELFF.

CDR3: CASRETGNYGYTF. The CDR3 DNA reads TGTGCCAGCAGGGAGACAGGGAACTATGGCTACACCTTC. The chain links TRBV2 to TRBJ1-2; TRBD1 aligns across 7 bases. Germline V CDR1 and CDR2: SNHLY, FYNNEI. This CDR3 region has 13 residues. V shed 6 bases and J 2 bases; nucleotides not matched to a gene: 3.

The V and J genes are TRBV5-1 and TRBJ1-2, with unresolved D. The germline CDR1 and CDR2 sequences are SGHRS and YFSETQ. V lost 3 bases and J 13 bases, leaving 19 bases between the germline ends. The CDR3 runs 13 residues. The CDR3 bases are TGCGCCAGCAGCTCATCCGGGGAGGGTAGGACCACCTTC. This sequence encodes CASSSSGEGRTTF.

This clone was found a few times. The chain links TRBV6-5 to TRBJ1-1; D may be TRBD1 (6 bases). Germline-derived CDR1 and CDR2 are MNHEY and SVGAGI. Trimming left V 4 bases short and J 0 bases short, with 9 bases between. There are 14 residues in the CDR3. The CDR3 DNA is TGTGCCAGCAGTTTCACAGGGTTGAACACTGAAGCTTTCTTT. Encoded protein: CASSFTGLNTEAFF.

This clone was counted a few times. V is TRBV18 and J is TRBJ1-1; D is ambiguous. Trimming cost V 2 bases and J 0 bases, with 16 bases left between them. CDR3 length: 17 residues. CDR1 is KGHSH and CDR2 is LQKENI in the germline V gene. The CDR3 here is CASSPRVSGGLNTEAFF. The CDR3 DNA reads as TGTGCCAGCTCACCAAGGGTGTCGGGCGGGTTGAACACTGAAGCTTTCTTT.

The CDR3 bases are TGTGCCAGCAGTTTTGCGATCCCGAATGAAAAACTGTTTTTT. It encodes CASSFAIPNEKLFF. This chain uses TRBV27 with TRBJ1-4; D remains unclear. This CDR3 has 14 amino acids. Germline CDR1 MNHEY, CDR2 SMNVEV (reference sequence). V was clipped by 3 bases and J by 5 bases, with 10 bases between them.